One sample yielded the 23 T cell receptor beta chains listed below, sequenced in a study of blood T cell repertoires in COVID-19. Generated by immunoSEQ multiplex PCR, the TCRdb table keeps only in-frame clones and is missing some. This sample yields 200,000 or so clones, of which around 82% are seen a single time; 7.4% belongs to the top ten. The specimen sequenced was PBMCs or T cells enriched from blood (not recorded which). The receptors originated from a woman aged 40-49 years with acute COVID-19.

The chain links TRBV4-2 to TRBJ2-1, with 11 bases identical to TRBD2. V lost 0 bases, J lost 7 bases, and 5 bases stayed unmatched. The length of the CDR3 is 16 residues. Germline CDR1 reads LGHNA; CDR2 reads YNFKEQ. CDR3 sequence (DNA): TGTGCCAGCAGCCAAGATCTAGCGGGAGGTTGGAATGAGCAGTTCTTC. Residues: CASSQDLAGGWNEQFF.

The rearrangement uses TRBV7-2 and TRBJ1-1, with TRBD1 as a possible D gene (5 bases). From germline, CDR1 is SGHTA and CDR2 FQGNSA. The V and J ends lost 1 base and 3 bases respectively, with 12 bases between them. This CDR3 region has 15 residues. Written as DNA, the CDR3 is TGTGCCAGCAGCTTAGAACCAGGGTATTACACTGAAGCTTTCTTT. The encoded protein is CASSLEPGYYTEAFF. Full variable domain (remainder filled in from reference TRBV7-2 and TRBJ1-1): GAGVSQSPSNKVTEKGKDVELRCDPISGHTALYWYRQSLGQGLEFLIYFQGNSAPDKSGLPSDRFSAERTGGSVSTLTIQRTQQEDSAVYLCASSLEPGYYTEAFFGQGTRLTVV.

This clone was detected only once. J is TRBJ2-2 and V is TRBV19; D is unclear. The germline CDR1 and CDR2 sequences are LNHDA and SQIVND (reference sequence). V dropped 3 bases and J dropped 7 bases, with 15 bases sitting between them. CDR3 length: 15 residues. The CDR3 DNA reads as TGTGCCAGTAGTATGGCTTCAGCGCGGATCGGGGAGCTGTTTTTT. This translates into CASSMASARIGELFF. Based on the CDR3 plus reference TRBV19 and TRBJ2-2, the full variable domain is DGGITQSPKYLFRKEGQNVTLSCEQNLNHDAMYWYRQDPGQGLRLIYYSQIVNDFQKGDIAEGYSVSREKKESFPLTVTSAQKNPTAFYLCASSMASARIGELFFGEGSRLTVL.

The chain employs TRBV6-5 and TRBJ2-6, with a possible D match to TRBD1 (5 bases). The CDR3 spans 15 residues. V dropped 4 bases and J dropped 2 bases, with 9 bases sitting between them. The germline gives CDR1 MNHEY, CDR2 SVGAGI. The DNA of the CDR3 is TGTGCCAGCAGTTTTGACAGACCTGGGGCCAACGTCCTGACTTTC. Encoded protein: CASSFDRPGANVLTF.

This chain links TRBV19 with TRBJ2-3; D not resolved. CDR1 LNHDA and CDR2 SQIVND come from the germline V gene (reference sequence). With 7 bases removed from V and 3 bases from J, the gap between germline ends came to 14 bases. The CDR3 loop spans 14 amino acids. The CDR3 coding sequence is TGTGCCAGTAAGTTCGTTGTCGGGACAGATACGCAGTATTTT. Translating it yields CASKFVVGTDTQYF.

Ten or more counts support this clone. J is TRBJ2-3 and V is TRBV24-1; TRBD1 matches 8 bases. V shed 4 bases and J 1 base; nucleotides not matched to a gene: 3. The CDR3 runs 15 residues. Germline V gene lookup returns CDR1 KGHDR and CDR2 SFDVKD. The CDR3 bases are TGTGCCACCAGTGAGACGACAGGGGGCACAGATACGCAGTATTTT. Amino acids: CATSETTGGTDTQYF.

This clone occurred once. V usage is TRBV27 and J usage is TRBJ1-4; D is uncertain. Germline CDR1 MNHEY, CDR2 SMNVEV (reference sequence). Trimming took 3 bases from V and 0 from J, leaving 14 bases between them. CDR3 length: 17 amino acids. The CDR3 DNA is TGTGCCAGCAGTTTCCTTGGCAGATTCGCAACTAATGAAAAACTGTTTTTT. Translating it yields CASSFLGRFATNEKLFF.

The count of this clone is one. The rearrangement links TRBV7-2 to TRBJ1-5, with TRBD1 matching 8 bases. J gave up 1 base and V 5 bases, and 1 base lay outside the gene matches. From germline, CDR1 is SGHTA and CDR2 FQGNSA. The CDR3 runs 14 residues. For the CDR3, the DNA is TGTGCCAGCAGCCGGGACAGGAGCAATCAGCCCCAGCATTTT. Its translation is CASSRDRSNQPQHF.

This clone appeared a single time. The chain combines TRBV29-1 with TRBJ1-1; D remains ambiguous. Germline CDR1 and CDR2: SQVTM and ANQGSEA. This CDR3 is built from 10 residues. Written as DNA, the CDR3 is TGCATGGCACAGAACACTGAAGCTTTCTTT. As protein: CMAQNTEAFF.

In its sample, this clone was seen a few times. The chain carries TRBV30 and TRBJ1-1, with D unresolved. Germline V lookup: CDR1 GTSNPN, CDR2 SVGIG (reference sequence). The CDR3 has 13 amino acids. V was shortened by 2 bases and J by 2 bases, with 9 bases between the two germline ends. The CDR3 here is CAWSQQVNTEAFF. The CDR3 coding sequence is TGTGCCTGGAGTCAGCAGGTAAACACTGAAGCTTTCTTT.

This sequence joins TRBV18 and TRBJ2-5, with a tentative D call TRBD2 (5 bases). Trimming cost V 1 base and J 1 base, with 13 bases left between them. This CDR3 comprises 16 residues. The germline V gene has CDR1 KGHSH and CDR2 LQKENI. The CDR3 sequence is CASSPQEALSQETQYF. Written as DNA, the CDR3 is TGTGCCAGCTCACCACAGGAGGCCTTGAGCCAAGAGACCCAGTACTTC.

J is TRBJ1-1 and V is TRBV5-1; 9 bases match TRBD1. Germline CDR1 SGHRS, CDR2 YFSETQ. This CDR3 is 20 amino acids long. V was pared by 4 bases and J by 1 base, with 20 bases of the junction left unmatched. CDR3: CASSRLFTGGKGSKNTEAFF. The CDR3 DNA sequence: TGCGCCAGCAGCAGACTTTTCACAGGGGGCAAAGGAAGTAAGAACACTGAAGCTTTCTTT.

The rearrangement links TRBV19 to TRBJ2-5; 10 bases are a match to TRBD1. Germline V gene lookup returns CDR1 LNHDA and CDR2 SQIVND (reference sequence). V shed 9 bases and J 2 bases; nucleotides not matched to a gene: 6. This CDR3 has 14 residues. CDR3 protein: CASNSDRGQETQYF. The CDR3 nucleotides read TGTGCCAGCAACTCGGACAGGGGGCAAGAGACCCAGTACTTC.

V gene TRBV3-1 (or the pseudogene TRBV3-2) combines with J gene TRBJ2-3; D possibly corresponds to TRBD1 (7 bases). The V gene's germline CDR1 is LGHDT and CDR2 YNNKEL (reference sequence). The CDR3 has 14 amino acids. Trimming cost V 1 base and J 6 bases, with 11 bases left between them. The CDR3 is CASSQGAGGDTQYF. CDR3 DNA: TGTGCCAGCAGCCAAGGAGCAGGGGGGGATACGCAGTATTTT.

The genes are TRBV19 and TRBJ2-2; 11 bases map to TRBD1. Germline V CDR1 and CDR2: LNHDA, SQIVND (reference sequence). CDR3 length: 16 residues. J lost 6 bases, V lost 7 bases, and 10 bases had no gene match. CDR3: CASTDPPGQGAGELFF. The CDR3 region has the DNA TGTGCCAGTACAGACCCACCGGGACAGGGGGCCGGGGAGCTGTTTTTT. Filled out from reference TRBV19 and TRBJ2-2, the complete variable domain reads DGGITQSPKYLFRKEGQNVTLSCEQNLNHDAMYWYRQDPGQGLRLIYYSQIVNDFQKGDIAEGYSVSREKKESFPLTVTSAQKNPTAFYLCASTDPPGQGAGELFFGEGSRLTVL.

This clone appeared a few times. This chain joins TRBV30 and TRBJ1-1, with TRBD1 matching 7 bases. V trimming: 0 bases; J trimming: 2 bases; junction bases outside the gene matches: 6. The CDR3 covers 15 residues. The V gene's germline CDR1 is GTSNPN and CDR2 SVGIG (reference sequence). This CDR3 is CAWSVWGTENTEAFF. The CDR3 DNA sequence: TGTGCCTGGAGTGTATGGGGGACAGAAAACACTGAAGCTTTCTTT.

The chain combines TRBV9 with TRBJ2-2; 11 bases fit TRBD2. The V segment lost 5 bases and the J segment 2 bases; nucleotides outside the gene matches: 8. CDR3 length: 17 amino acids. The germline gives CDR1 SGDLS, CDR2 YYNGEE. CDR3 nucleotide sequence: TGTGCCAGCAGTCAAAGACTAGCGGGGATTAACACCGGGGAGCTGTTTTTT. Amino acids: CASSQRLAGINTGELFF.

The chain uses TRBV5-4 and TRBJ2-2; 13 nucleotides align to TRBD2. V shed 4 bases, J shed 7 bases, and the junction held 7 bases outside the gene matches. This CDR3 contains 16 residues. Germline V CDR1 and CDR2: SGHNT, YYREEE (reference sequence). The CDR3 region is CASSGGLAGRDGELFF. Here the CDR3 DNA reads TGTGCCAGCAGCGGGGGACTAGCGGGACGGGACGGGGAGCTGTTTTTT.

On this clone: The sample contains more than one DNA sequence encoding this CDR3. The V gene is TRBV7-3, the J gene TRBJ1-1; D ambiguous. This CDR3 has 14 amino acids. The V end was cut by 0 bases, the J end by 2 bases, with 7 bases between. Germline CDR1 and CDR2: SGHTA and FQGTGA. CDR3 residues: CASSLTGGNTEAFF. The CDR3 DNA reads TGTGCCAGCAGCTTAACCGGAGGAAACACTGAAGCTTTCTTT.

The V gene is TRBV29-1, the J gene TRBJ2-1; D gene ambiguous. The CDR3 spans 14 residues. With 2 bases removed from V and 2 bases from J, the gap between germline ends came to 10 bases. Germline-derived CDR1 and CDR2 are SQVTM and ANQGSEA. CDR3 in amino acids: CSVEFQAAYNEQFF. CDR3 nucleotide sequence: TGCAGCGTTGAATTCCAGGCAGCCTACAATGAGCAGTTCTTC.

The chain has TRBV2 and TRBJ2-3; TRBD2 agrees at 7 bases. The V gene end was trimmed by 6 bases and the J gene end by 2 bases; junction bases not matched to a gene: 14. CDR3 length: 17 residues. Germline V lookup: CDR1 SNHLY, CDR2 FYNNEI. CDR3: CASSPGAPSGSTDTQYF. In DNA form, the CDR3 reads TGTGCCAGCAGCCCCGGGGCCCCTAGCGGCTCCACAGATACGCAGTATTTT.

J is TRBJ1-2 and V is TRBV3-1 (or the pseudogene TRBV3-2); the D gene is possibly TRBD1 (5 bases). V was cut by 4 bases and J by 4 bases, with 10 bases left in between. CDR1 is LGHDT and CDR2 is YNNKEL in the germline V gene (reference sequence). The CDR3 sequence is 13 residues long. DNA for the CDR3: TGTGCCAGCAGCCCGCAGGGTATCTATGGCTACACCTTC. Amino acids: CASSPQGIYGYTF.

The chain employs TRBV6-4 and TRBJ2-2; D is unclear. CDR1 MRHNA and CDR2 SNTAGT come from the germline V gene. The CDR3 length is 14 residues. The V end lost 3 bases, the J end lost 5 bases, and 10 bases lay between the germline ends. The CDR3 loop is CASSEASSTGELFF. The CDR3 nucleotides read TGTGCCAGCAGTGAAGCTAGTTCTACCGGGGAGCTGTTTTTT.